This paragraph covers one T cell receptor (beta chain) sequence. These data belong to a study of OX40 agonist ivuxolimab in advanced cancers. Study in general: Dosing consisted of intravenous ivuxolimab at 0.01 to 10 mg/kg every 2 weeks. A history of anti-PD-1, anti-PD-L1 or anti-CTLA-4 therapy was acceptable, and roughly 40% had some.

The CDR3 contains 13 residues. Germline values: CDR1 SGHAT, CDR2 FQDESV (reference sequence). Between the trimmed V and J ends, which lost 1 base and 6 bases, there was a span of 9 bases. Only in-frame clones appear in the TCRdb table, and some are missing; sequencing was by immunoSEQ multiplex PCR. The sample consists of around 69,000 clones, approximately 86% of them appearing once. This TCR derives from an adult with an advanced solid tumor such as melanoma, head and neck, liver or kidney cancer. The V and J genes are TRBV11-1 and TRBJ1-1; possible D gene TRBD1, 6 bases. This material consisted of CD4+ or CD8+ T cells sorted from blood, taken in a trial of the OX40 agonist ivuxolimab. CDR3 coding DNA: TGTGCCAGCAGCTTAGGGGGGGGCGCTGAAGCTTTCTTT. It translates to CASSLGGGAEAFF. The variable domain in full, with the rest retrieved from reference TRBV11-1 and TRBJ1-1, is EAEVAQSPRYKITEKSQAVAFWCDPISGHATLYWYRQILGQGPELLVQFQDESVVDDSQLPKDRFSAERLKGVDSTLKIQPAELGDSAMYLCASSLGGGAEAFFGQGTRLTVV.